One T cell receptor (beta chain) is described in this entry. The antigen remains unidentified. The data originate from a study of T cell responses to AZD1222 COVID-19 vaccine. Whole-study results and caveats: Across spike, vaccine-associated CD4 TCRs were found, dominant at 160-218 and 743-854. Two AZD1222 administrations were followed by greater Spike-specific TCR breadth and depth. Donors were mostly white British, more females; clonal diversity possibly underestimated.

Repertoires were generated with immunoSEQ multiplex PCR, while TCRdb's copy carries only in-frame clones and drops some. Among 35,000 to 55,000 clones, 65% to 85% were seen once, and the ten largest hold 45% to 60%. Trimming at V came to 6 bases and at J to 4 bases, leaving 4 bases not matched to a gene. CDR1 and CDR2 (germline): MGHRA, YSYEKL. The CDR3 runs 14 residues. Specimen: peripheral blood, collected on day 0 of AZD1222 vaccination. This receptor was identified in an adult in good health. This chain uses TRBV4-1 with TRBJ2-7; 12 nucleotides agree with TRBD2. CDR3 region: CASRRTSGEYEQYF. DNA of the CDR3: TGCGCCAGCAGACGGACTAGCGGGGAGTACGAGCAGTACTTC.